One and the same sample provided the 3 T cell receptor beta chains below, sequenced in a study of T cell repertoires in cytomegalovirus infection. Each CDR3 protein gets one entry after TCRdb re-called the reads with MiXCR. This table holds 90,000 to 120,000 distinct CDR3 sequences, less than 25% found once. The material sequenced was CD8+ T cells from PBMCs. The origin of the receptors is a human donor in good health (CMV status not recorded). Some clones in this sample may be carry-over from other donors' samples.

This clonotype was counted at least ten times. The chain recombines TRBV28 with TRBJ1-1; 10 bases are shared with TRBD1. Germline CDR1 reads MDHEN; CDR2 reads SYDVKM. The trim removed 2 bases at V and 0 bases at J, leaving 3 bases unmatched. The CDR3 has 16 residues. DNA for the CDR3: TGTGCCAGCAGTTTAGCGACAGGGGGCTTGAACACTGAAGCTTTCTTT. This translates into CASSLATGGLNTEAFF.

This clonotype was recorded only once. The chain has TRBV4-1 and TRBJ2-5; D unclear. V was cut by 1 base and J by 5 bases, with 8 bases left in between. The length of the CDR3 is 13 residues. CDR1 and CDR2 from the germline V gene are MGHRA and YSYEKL. The CDR3, as DNA: TGCGCCAGCAGCCAAGTTCTGGGGGAGACCCAGTACTTC. Its translation: CASSQVLGETQYF.

This clonotype turned up a few times. This chain joins TRBV2 and TRBJ1-4; TRBD1 aligns across 9 bases. Germline CDR1 is SNHLY and CDR2 is FYNNEI. The CDR3 runs 14 residues. The V gene end was trimmed by 6 bases and the J gene end by 7 bases; junction bases not matched to a gene: 6. The CDR3 nucleotides are TGTGCCAGCAGCTCCGGGACAGGGATTGAAAAACTGTTTTTT. This translates into CASSSGTGIEKLFF.